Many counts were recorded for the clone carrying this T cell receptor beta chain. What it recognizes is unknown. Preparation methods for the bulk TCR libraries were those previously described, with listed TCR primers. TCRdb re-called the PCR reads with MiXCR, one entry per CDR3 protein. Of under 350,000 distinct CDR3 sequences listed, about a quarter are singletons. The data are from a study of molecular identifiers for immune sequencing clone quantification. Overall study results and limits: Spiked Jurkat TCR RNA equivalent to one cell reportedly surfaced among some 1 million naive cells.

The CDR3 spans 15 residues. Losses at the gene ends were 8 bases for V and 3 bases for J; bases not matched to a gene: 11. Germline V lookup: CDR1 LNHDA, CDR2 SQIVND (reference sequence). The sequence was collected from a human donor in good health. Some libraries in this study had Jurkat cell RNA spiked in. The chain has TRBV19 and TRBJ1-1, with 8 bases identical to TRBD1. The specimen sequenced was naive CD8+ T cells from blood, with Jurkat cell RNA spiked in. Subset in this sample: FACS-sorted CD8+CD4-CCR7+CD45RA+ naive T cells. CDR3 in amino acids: CASFNAQGAYTEAFF. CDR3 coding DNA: TGTGCCAGTTTCAACGCCCAGGGGGCATACACTGAAGCTTTCTTT. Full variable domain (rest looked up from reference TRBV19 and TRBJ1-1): DGGITQSPKYLFRKEGQNVTLSCEQNLNHDAMYWYRQDPGQGLRLIYYSQIVNDFQKGDIAEGYSVSREKKESFPLTVTSAQKNPTAFYLCASFNAQGAYTEAFFGQGTRLTVV.